This T cell receptor (beta chain) appears in the sequencing data of a study of OX40 agonist ivuxolimab in advanced cancers. Study-wide context: Age averaged around 58 years (range about 20 to 79), and approximately 80% were male. General study points: Average numbers of expanded clones were greater in CD8+ T cells than in CD4+.

Germline CDR1 reads MNHEY; CDR2 reads SVGAGI. The CDR3 runs 15 residues. A remark on this clone: What it binds is unknown.

Method: immunoSEQ multiplex PCR; TCRdb's copy keeps in-frame clones and lacks some. This table holds 35,000 to 55,000 clones, over 80% found once. The chain joins TRBV6-5 to TRBJ2-5; 12 bases line up with TRBD2. The J call may be wrong; the DNA end is better matched by TRBJ2-7. The sequence was obtained from an adult with an advanced solid tumor such as melanoma, head and neck, liver or kidney cancer. The sequences come from CD4+ or CD8+ T cells sorted from blood, collected in a trial of the OX40 agonist ivuxolimab. CDR3 nucleotide sequence: TGTGCCAGCAGTTACCCTGGGACTAGCGGGTACGAGCAGTACTTC. Protein product: CASSYPGTSGYEQYF.